Listed here is a single T cell receptor beta chain. This CDR3 spans 14 amino acids. Germline CDR1 SGHRS, CDR2 YFSETQ. V was trimmed by 2 bases and J by 8 bases, leaving 13 bases between them. The sample originates from a study of blood T cell repertoires in COVID-19. Those enrolled, adults aged roughly 18 to 100 years, came from fewer than 25 US areas. Using immunoSEQ multiplex PCR, the repertoire was profiled, and TCRdb retains in-frame clones only, with some absent. The sample holds 350,000 to 450,000 clones, roughly four fifths seen once. The chain links TRBV5-1 to TRBJ1-4; tentative D call: TRBD1 (5 bases). Sequencing input: PBMCs or T cells enriched from blood (not recorded which). This TCR derives from a woman in her 50s who had recovered from COVID-19. This CDR3 is CASSLDGRGEKLFF. CDR3 nucleotide sequence: TGCGCCAGCAGCTTAGACGGACGGGGGGAAAAACTGTTTTTT. Drawing the rest from reference TRBV5-1 and TRBJ1-4, the complete variable domain is KAGVTQTPRYLIKTRGQQVTLSCSPISGHRSVSWYQQTPGQGLQFLFEYFSETQRNKGNFPGRFSGRQFSNSRSEMNVSTLELGDSALYLCASSLDGRGEKLFFGSGTQLSVL.